Shown below are 9 T cell receptor beta chains from a single sample sequenced in a study of cytomegalovirus exposure and HLA in healthy donors. The PCR made use of 60 Vbeta and 13 Jbeta primers. Only in-frame clones appear in the TCRdb table, and some are missing; sequencing was by immunoSEQ multiplex PCR. This sample has some 130,000 clones, with 70% to 75% found just once. Material for sequencing was PBMCs. The source of these receptors is a middle-aged woman in good health and CMV-seronegative.

The chain couples TRBV2 to TRBJ2-1; the D gene is possibly TRBD2 (7 bases). CDR1 and CDR2 (germline): SNHLY, FYNNEI. V lost 4 bases and J lost 2, with 12 bases in between. This CDR3 has 15 amino acids. The CDR3 sequence is CASSARGATYNEQFF. DNA for the CDR3: TGTGCCAGCAGTGCCCGGGGGGCCACCTACAATGAGCAGTTCTTC.

This clone was seen a handful of times. The rearrangement links TRBV4-2 to TRBJ2-2; weak D call: TRBD1 (5 bases). CDR3 length: 14 amino acids. V gave up 4 bases and J gave up 0 bases, with 6 bases separating them. Germline CDR1 LGHNA, CDR2 YNFKEQ. CDR3 DNA: TGTGCCAGCAGCCGACAGACGAACACCGGGGAGCTGTTTTTT. Protein: CASSRQTNTGELFF.

The chain uses TRBV5-1 and TRBJ1-1; a possible D gene is TRBD1 (6 bases). The V gene lost 2 bases and the J gene lost 1 base, with 12 bases spanning the gap. This CDR3 is 15 amino acids long. Germline loops: CDR1 SGHRS, CDR2 YFSETQ. The CDR3 nucleotides are TGCGCCAGCAGCTTTGGGGGCGCGAGGAACACTGAAGCTTTCTTT. This codes for CASSFGGARNTEAFF. Full variable domain (rest looked up from reference TRBV5-1 and TRBJ1-1): KAGVTQTPRYLIKTRGQQVTLSCSPISGHRSVSWYQQTPGQGLQFLFEYFSETQRNKGNFPGRFSGRQFSNSRSEMNVSTLELGDSALYLCASSFGGARNTEAFFGQGTRLTVV.

The chain uses TRBV21-1 and TRBJ2-7; the table's D gene call, TRBD1, was not cross checked with the DNA. TRBV21-1 is annotated as a pseudogene. The CDR3 sequence is 14 residues long. The CDR3 DNA reads as TGTGCCAGCAGCAAAAGGGGGATGTCCTACGAGCAGTACTTC. Its protein is CASSKRGMSYEQYF.

This chain uses TRBV11-2 with TRBJ1-2; TRBD1 aligns across 9 bases. This CDR3 contains 17 residues. Germline CDR1 reads SGHAT; CDR2 reads FQNNGV. Unmatched junction bases numbered 9, after V lost 1 base and J lost 3 bases. CDR3 nucleotides: TGTGCCAGCAGCTTAGGGCGCCGGGACAGGGACGACTATGGCTACACCTTC. This sequence encodes CASSLGRRDRDDYGYTF.

V gene TRBV9 combines with J gene TRBJ1-1, with D hard to call. The CDR3 is 13 amino acids. Between the trimmed V and J ends, which lost 4 bases and 0 bases, there was a span of 7 bases. The germline V gene encodes CDR1 SGDLS and CDR2 YYNGEE. The CDR3: CASSNSMNTEAFF. CDR3 nucleotides: TGTGCCAGCAGCAACAGTATGAACACTGAAGCTTTCTTT.

The chain uses TRBV7-9 and TRBJ1-5, with 7 bases that match TRBD1. CDR1 and CDR2 from the germline V gene are SEHNR and FQNEAQ (reference sequence). Trimming at V came to 5 bases and at J to 0 bases, leaving 1 base not matched to a gene. The CDR3 is 14 amino acids. In nucleotides, the CDR3 is TGTGCCAGCAGCCAGGGGGGTAGCAATCAGCCCCAGCATTTT. It yields the protein CASSQGGSNQPQHF.

The chain links TRBV18 to TRBJ1-4, with a possible D match to TRBD1 (5 bases). The CDR3 runs to 14 residues. Trimming shortened V by 5 bases and J by 6 bases, and 13 bases separated the two germline ends. Germline lookup yields CDR1 KGHSH and CDR2 LQKENI. This CDR3 is CASSTTVKDEKLFF. The CDR3 DNA follows: TGTGCCAGCTCAACGACAGTAAAGGATGAAAAACTGTTTTTT.

This clone has more than one count but fewer than ten. The J gene is TRBJ1-2, the V gene TRBV11-2, with TRBD1 identical over 9 bases. Germline V gene data show CDR1 as SGHAT and CDR2 as FQNNGV. With 4 bases clipped from V and 6 bases from J, the junction kept 6 bases outside the gene matches. This CDR3 is 14 amino acids long. The CDR3 DNA reads as TGTGCCAGCAGCTCGGACAGGGGAGAGGATGGCTACACCTTC. Translating it yields CASSSDRGEDGYTF.